Presented here are 16 T cell receptor beta chains from one specimen sequenced in a study of early T cells in non-severe SARS-CoV-2 infection. From the 5' RACE reads, TCRdb called clonotypes with MiXCR, one entry per CDR3 protein. The sample includes tens of thousands of distinct CDR3 sequences, over 4% of them seen just once. Sample: whole blood. All receptors come from an adult who was a healthcare worker with PCR-confirmed SARS-CoV-2 infection or an uninfected control (not recorded which).

This clonotype appeared many times. The J gene is TRBJ1-2, the V gene TRBV11-2; D remains ambiguous. With 5 bases removed from V and 4 bases from J, the gap between germline ends came to 20 bases. Germline CDR1 and CDR2: SGHAT and FQNNGV. CDR3 length: 16 amino acids. The CDR3 DNA reads TGTGCCAGCAGCCCACGTACATCGGGTACGAGCTATGGCTACACCTTC. As protein: CASSPRTSGTSYGYTF.

This clonotype is labeled medium-sized. V and J are TRBV29-1 and TRBJ1-1; D gene ambiguous. Germline CDR1 and CDR2: SQVTM and ANQGSEA. The CDR3 covers 12 residues. Deletions cut 2 bases from V and 1 base from J, with 5 bases between. CDR3 protein: CSVENRNTEAFF. CDR3 DNA sequence: TGCAGCGTTGAAAACAGGAACACTGAAGCTTTCTTT.

J is TRBJ1-5 and V is TRBV7-2, with 7 bases fitting TRBD1. After removal of 5 bases from V and 0 bases from J, the junction contained 4 bases not matched to a gene. Germline V lookup: CDR1 SGHTA, CDR2 FQGNSA. This CDR3 has 15 residues. CDR3 nucleotide sequence: TGTGCCAGCAGCGTAGGACAGGTTAGCAATCAGCCCCAGCATTTT. Its translation is CASSVGQVSNQPQHF.

V usage is TRBV7-3 and J usage is TRBJ2-1; no reliable D call. CDR1 is SGHTA and CDR2 is FQGTGA in the germline V gene. V shed 0 bases and J shed 3 bases, with 3 bases lying between them. This CDR3 region has 13 residues. The CDR3 region is CASSLTSYNEQFF. The CDR3 nucleotides are TGTGCCAGCAGCTTAACTAGCTACAATGAGCAGTTCTTC.

This clonotype has ten or more counts. J is TRBJ1-1 and V is TRBV7-3; D call uncertain. Germline V gene lookup returns CDR1 SGHTA and CDR2 FQGTGA. Trimming took 3 bases from V and 2 from J, leaving 10 bases between them. The CDR3 loop spans 14 amino acids. The CDR3 here is CASSFTVSNTEAFF. The CDR3 DNA reads TGTGCCAGCAGCTTTACAGTTAGTAACACTGAAGCTTTCTTT.

This clonotype has a handful of counts. The chain couples TRBV6-5 to TRBJ1-1; D is ambiguous. The CDR3 length is 15 residues. V lost 0 bases and J 3 bases, leaving 11 bases between the germline ends. Germline V gene data show CDR1 as MNHEY and CDR2 as SVGAGI. For the CDR3, the DNA is TGTGCCAGCAGTTACTCGGCCGGGATCCACACTGAAGCTTTCTTT. Translating it yields CASSYSAGIHTEAFF.

Comment on this clonotype: A much larger clone differs from this one at a single base, so this may be a read error. Since no conserved phenylalanine or tryptophan closes the CDR3, a read error is the likely cause. The CDR3 region is CASSFTGHLLYEQYL. CDR3 DNA sequence: TGTGCCAGCAGCTTTACGGGACACCTACTCTACGAGCAGTACTTG. The chain joins TRBV11-3 to TRBJ2-7; D is possibly TRBD1 (6 bases). Trimming pared 3 bases from V and 3 bases from J, leaving 15 bases between. This CDR3 contains 15 residues. Looked up from germline, CDR1 is SGHNT and CDR2 is YENEEA.

This rearrangement joins TRBV2 to TRBJ1-1, with D possibly being TRBD1 (5 bases). This CDR3 has 14 residues. Trimming stripped 6 bases from V and 4 bases from J, with 15 bases between. Germline lookup yields CDR1 SNHLY and CDR2 FYNNEI. The CDR3 reads CASSVGGEGTEAFF. As DNA, the CDR3 is TGTGCCAGCAGCGTTGGGGGGGAGGGCACTGAAGCTTTCTTT. Combining the CDR3 with reference TRBV2 and TRBJ1-1 gives the whole variable domain EPEVTQTPSHQVTQMGQEVILRCVPISNHLYFYWYRQILGQKVEFLVSFYNNEISEKSEIFDDQFSVERPDGSNFTLKIRSTKLEDSAMYFCASSVGGEGTEAFFGQGTRLTVV.

V usage is TRBV27 and J usage is TRBJ1-2, with D unclear. Looked up from germline, CDR1 is MNHEY and CDR2 is SMNVEV (reference sequence). V lost 1 base to trimming and J lost 6 bases, with 18 bases between them. The CDR3 sequence is 16 residues long. CDR3 sequence reads: CASSLFAGPGLDGYTF. DNA for the CDR3: TGTGCCAGCAGTTTATTCGCTGGCCCAGGATTGGATGGCTACACCTTC.

This clonotype has ten or more counts. The chain is built from TRBV11-1 and TRBJ2-2, with D possibly TRBD2 on 5 matching bases. V was trimmed by 5 bases and J by 3 bases, leaving 10 bases between them. Looked up from germline, CDR1 is SGHAT and CDR2 is FQDESV (reference sequence). The CDR3 length is 14 residues. The DNA for the CDR3 is TGTGCCAGCAGCCAAACCGGGGACACCGGGGAGCTGTTTTTT. Amino acids: CASSQTGDTGELFF.

This clonotype was counted at least ten times. The V and J genes are TRBV7-2 and TRBJ1-4; D call uncertain. Trimming removed 0 bases from V and 10 bases from J, with 9 bases in between. Germline V gene sequence: CDR1 SGHTA, CDR2 FQGNSA. This CDR3 is 13 amino acids long. CDR3 in amino acids: CASSLAVETKLFF. Written as DNA, the CDR3 is TGTGCCAGCAGCTTAGCGGTAGAAACAAAACTGTTTTTT.

Ten or more counts support this clonotype. The V gene is TRBV12-3 or TRBV12-4, the J gene TRBJ1-5; 8 nucleotides align to TRBD1. The trim removed 6 bases at V and 6 bases at J, leaving 10 bases unmatched. This CDR3 spans 15 amino acids. The CDR3: CASSWTGTYGQPQHF. The DNA of the CDR3 is TGTGCCAGCAGCTGGACAGGGACGTATGGTCAGCCCCAGCATTTT.

The V call is TRBV28, the J call TRBJ2-3, with D maybe TRBD2 (6 bases). Germline CDR1 reads MDHEN; CDR2 reads SYDVKM. The CDR3 has 16 residues. V was cut by 4 bases and J by 4 bases, with 18 bases left in between. The CDR3 spells CASSSGLTSLADTQYF. Written as DNA, the CDR3 is TGTGCCAGCAGTTCGGGTCTTACTAGCTTAGCAGATACGCAGTATTTT. The full variable domain, in which reference TRBV28 and TRBJ2-3 provide the parts outside the CDR3, is DVKVTQSSRYLVKRTGEKVFLECVQDMDHENMFWYRQDPGLGLRLIYFSYDVKMKEKGDIPEGYSVSREKKERFSLILESASTNQTSMYLCASSSGLTSLADTQYFGPGTRLTVL.

This clonotype was recorded a few times. The chain combines TRBV10-2 with TRBJ2-7; 7 bases match TRBD1. The CDR3 is made up of 13 amino acids. Trimming at V came to 6 bases and at J to 6 bases, leaving 8 bases not matched to a gene. CDR1 is WSHSY and CDR2 is SAAADI in the germline V gene. The CDR3 protein is CASSAATGVEQYF. The CDR3 bases are TGCGCCAGCAGCGCCGCCACAGGGGTCGAGCAGTACTTC.

This clonotype occurred many times. The rearrangement uses TRBV9 and TRBJ1-2; no clear D. From germline, CDR1 is SGDLS and CDR2 YYNGEE. V lost 0 bases and J lost 8, with 14 bases in between. The CDR3 length is 14 residues. The CDR3, as DNA: TGTGCCAGCAGCGTAGCCCTCCAGGTTGACGGCTACACCTTC. Residues: CASSVALQVDGYTF.

This clonotype was counted many times. The rearrangement joins TRBV6-6 to TRBJ1-1, with no clear D. Trimming shortened V by 5 bases and J by 0 bases, and 13 bases separated the two germline ends. This CDR3 has 15 amino acids. Germline lookup yields CDR1 MNHNY and CDR2 SVGAGI (reference sequence). The CDR3, as DNA: TGTGCCAGCAGTCACCTGGGCGGTTTGAACACTGAAGCTTTCTTT. This gives the protein CASSHLGGLNTEAFF.